The clone carrying this T cell receptor (beta chain) was counted only a few times. Antigen specificity is unknown. Germline values: CDR1 KGHDR, CDR2 SFDVKD. This CDR3 region has 12 residues. V lost 7 bases and J 6 bases, leaving 10 bases between the germline ends. This sample is drawn from a study of T cell repertoires in cytomegalovirus infection. Study outcomes and limitations: People with CMV and the relevant HLA were identified by cumulative public TCR beta family frequency.

TCRdb reprocessed the reads with MiXCR, giving one entry per CDR3 protein. The data contain some 600,000 distinct CDR3 sequences, 20% to 25% of them singletons. Sequenced material: CD8+ T cells from PBMCs. The rearrangement links TRBV24-1 to TRBJ2-3; D might be TRBD2 (5 bases). The receptor comes from a human donor in good health (CMV status not recorded). Some clones in this sample may be carry-over from other donors' samples. CDR3 sequence reads: CATSPEGDTQYF. The CDR3 coding sequence is TGTGCCACCAGCCCCGAGGGCGATACGCAGTATTTT.